Here is one T cell receptor (beta chain) with its context. These data come from a study of blood T cell repertoires in COVID-19. Study context: Spain, Italy and the United States supplied samples that represented acute and convalescent COVID-19. Nucleic acid was either cDNA or gDNA, and it came from T cells, B-cell-depleted T cells, or PBMCs.

In the original analysis: Amplification with reference gene primers provided the estimates of nucleated cell counts. The repertoire was sequenced with immunoSEQ multiplex PCR; TCRdb's copy has only in-frame clones and lacks some. That table is the source of V, J and clone size, and D and trimming were worked out from the DNA. The repertoire holds about 140,000 clones, with about 86% as singletons. The CDR3 is 12 amino acids. V was cut by 3 bases and J by 1 base, with 2 bases left in between. The V gene's germline CDR1 is LGHDT and CDR2 YNNKEL (reference sequence). The receptor comes from an older woman with acute or convalescent COVID-19. J is TRBJ2-3 and V is TRBV3-1 (or the pseudogene TRBV3-2), with D uncertain. Source material: peripheral blood. CDR3: CASSHGTDTQYF. The CDR3 coding sequence is TGTGCCAGCAGCCACGGCACAGATACGCAGTATTTT.